The entry below describes one TCR beta chain. The antigen remains undetermined. Germline values: CDR1 DFQATT, CDR2 SNEGSKA (reference sequence). The CDR3 loop spans 14 amino acids. The V and J ends lost 3 bases and 7 bases, in that order; junction bases with no gene match: 7. The sample comes from a study of response to subunit inactivated influenza vaccine. General study results and limits: Authors suggested seasonal influenza vaccinations each recruit few new T cells.

TCRdb redid the calling of the RT-PCR reads with MiXCR, one entry per CDR3 protein. The data hold roughly 790,000 distinct CDR3 sequences, with about 20% observed a single time. The chain joins TRBV20-1 to TRBJ2-3; TRBD1 aligns across 10 bases. Sample: PBMCs from blood, taken around 5 days after vaccination. The source of this sequence is a man in his fifties who received an inactivated influenza vaccine. The CDR3 region is CSARGTGASNTQYF. CDR3 DNA sequence: TGCAGTGCTAGGGGGACAGGGGCCTCGAATACGCAGTATTTT.